Listed below are T cell receptor beta chains from one sample, sequenced in a study of cytomegalovirus exposure and HLA in healthy donors. The data were produced by immunoSEQ multiplex PCR, yet TCRdb's version contains in-frame clones alone and is incomplete. The sample comprises 180,000 or so clones, roughly 75% of which are singletons, and about 7.7% rests with the top ten. Specimen: PBMCs. Receptors originate from a woman aged 40-49 years in good health and CMV-seropositive. Each CDR3 is given with its conserved first and last residue. Each record gives: V gene, CDR3 protein.

TRBV7-2 CASTMLRTSGGEQYF
TRBV2 CASSGSGSSYNEQFF
TRBV28 CASSLWGGRQRQETQYF
TRBV5-4 CASSTPGDSGGRETQYF
TRBV10-3 CATDGAGTGRLVSTDTQYF
TRBV5-6 CASSSGGSSNYGYTF
TRBV13 CASRHLGDMGVNTGELFF
TRBV21-1 CASSPTGPYHAASTDTQYF
TRBV15 CATSRDRFAGTEAFF
TRBV27 CERGVAFF
TRBV7-2 CASSLAVGEAFF
TRBV27 CASRGQNYNEQFF
TRBV5-1 CASSLQGKEAFF
TRBV18 CASSLGVQGANTEAFF
TRBV5-1 CASSLSRGGGGDTQYF
TRBV18 CASSPSGQGATDTQYF
TRBV9 CASSAPGSSGNTIYF
TRBV5-4 CASSLATYEQYF
TRBV23-1 CASSRRVGPVENTGELFF
TRBV14 CASSPQLLNTEAFF
TRBV6-5 CASSYRGTRSGYTF
TRBV10-3 CAISEWGSGQETQYF
TRBV5-8 CASSLDGASGSTDTQYF
TRBV29-1 CSVDGTGGPNTGELFF
TRBV6-6 CASDGTAYGYTF
TRBV5-5 CASSSVDSGRNLGELFF
TRBV2 CASSSQGVQETQYF
TRBV7-6 CASSFQPRDTYEQYF
TRBV5-3 CARSSPRTPMGTEAFF